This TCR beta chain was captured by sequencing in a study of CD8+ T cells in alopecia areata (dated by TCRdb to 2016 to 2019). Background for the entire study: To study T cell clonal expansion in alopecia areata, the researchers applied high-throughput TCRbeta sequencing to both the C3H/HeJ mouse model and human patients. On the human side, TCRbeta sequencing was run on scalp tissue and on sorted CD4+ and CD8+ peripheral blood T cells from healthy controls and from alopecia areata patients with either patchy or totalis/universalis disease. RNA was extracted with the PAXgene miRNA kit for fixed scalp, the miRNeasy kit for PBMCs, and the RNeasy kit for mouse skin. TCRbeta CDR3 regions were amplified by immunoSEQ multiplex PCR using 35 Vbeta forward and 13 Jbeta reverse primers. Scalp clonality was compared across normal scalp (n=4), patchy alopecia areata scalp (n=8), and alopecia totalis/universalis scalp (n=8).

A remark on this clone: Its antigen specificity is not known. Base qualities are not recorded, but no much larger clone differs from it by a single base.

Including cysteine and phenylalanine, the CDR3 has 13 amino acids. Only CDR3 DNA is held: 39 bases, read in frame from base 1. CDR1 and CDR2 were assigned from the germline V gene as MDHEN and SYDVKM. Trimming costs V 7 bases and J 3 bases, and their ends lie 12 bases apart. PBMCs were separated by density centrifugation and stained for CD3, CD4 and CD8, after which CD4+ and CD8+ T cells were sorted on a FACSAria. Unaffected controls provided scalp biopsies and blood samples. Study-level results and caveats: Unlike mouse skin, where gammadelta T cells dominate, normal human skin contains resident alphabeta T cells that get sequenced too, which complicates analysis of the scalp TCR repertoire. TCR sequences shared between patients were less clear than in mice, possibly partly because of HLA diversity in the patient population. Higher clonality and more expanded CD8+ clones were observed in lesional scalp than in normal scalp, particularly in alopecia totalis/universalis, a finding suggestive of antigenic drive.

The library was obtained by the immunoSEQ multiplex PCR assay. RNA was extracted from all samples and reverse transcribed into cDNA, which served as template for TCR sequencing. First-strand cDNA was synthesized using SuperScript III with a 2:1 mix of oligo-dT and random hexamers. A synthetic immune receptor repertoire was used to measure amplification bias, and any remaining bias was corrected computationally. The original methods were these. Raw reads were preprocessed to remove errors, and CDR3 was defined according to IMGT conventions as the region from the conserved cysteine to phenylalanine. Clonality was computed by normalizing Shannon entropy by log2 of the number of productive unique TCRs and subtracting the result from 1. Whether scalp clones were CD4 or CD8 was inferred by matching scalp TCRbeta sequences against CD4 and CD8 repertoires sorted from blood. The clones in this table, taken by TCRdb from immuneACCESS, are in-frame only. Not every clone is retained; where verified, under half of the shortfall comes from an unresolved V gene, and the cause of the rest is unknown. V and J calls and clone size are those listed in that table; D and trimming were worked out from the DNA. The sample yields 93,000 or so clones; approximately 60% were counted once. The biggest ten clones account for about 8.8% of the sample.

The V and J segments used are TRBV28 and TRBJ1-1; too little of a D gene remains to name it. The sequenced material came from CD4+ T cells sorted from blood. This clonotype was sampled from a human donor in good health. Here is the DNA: TGTGCCAGCACCGAACACGGGGACACTGAAGCTTTCTTT. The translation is CASTEHGDTEAFF.